These 21 T cell receptor beta chains were sequenced from one sample in a study of T cells in Graves' hyperthyroidism and ophthalmopathy. RNA transcripts gave rise to amplified TCR beta CDR3 regions. In the first-round RT-PCR of the TCR CDR3, the HTBI primer set was used. TCRdb fed the multiplex PCR reads into MiXCR, producing one record per CDR3 protein. The sample has fewer than 550,000 distinct CDR3 sequences; 15% to 19% are singletons. The sequenced sample was blood. The receptors were sampled from a woman aged 18-29 years with Graves' hyperthyroidism.

This clonotype was observed at least ten times. The chain combines TRBV24-1 with TRBJ2-1; 10 bases match TRBD1. The CDR3 is 16 residues long. The germline gives CDR1 KGHDR, CDR2 SFDVKD. Trimming at V came to 4 bases and at J to 9 bases, leaving 11 bases not matched to a gene. The CDR3 sequence: CATSEGTGVRSTEQFF. In DNA form, the CDR3 reads TGTGCCACCAGTGAAGGGACAGGGGTTAGGTCTACTGAGCAGTTCTTC.

This clonotype was counted only a few times. V is TRBV7-2 and J is TRBJ1-1, with TRBD1 as a possible D gene (6 bases). V lost 8 bases and J lost 1, with 14 bases in between. This CDR3 contains 14 residues. CDR1 and CDR2 from the germline V gene are SGHTA and FQGNSA. CDR3 sequence (DNA): TGTGCCAGCGCGGAGGGGGGAAAGAACACTGAAGCTTTCTTT. It codes for CASAEGGKNTEAFF. The whole variable domain, remainder taken from reference TRBV7-2 and TRBJ1-1, is GAGVSQSPSNKVTEKGKDVELRCDPISGHTALYWYRQSLGQGLEFLIYFQGNSAPDKSGLPSDRFSAERTGGSVSTLTIQRTQQEDSAVYLCASAEGGKNTEAFFGQGTRLTVV.

The genes are TRBV5-4 and TRBJ2-1, with D unclear. Trimming cost V 2 bases and J 8 bases, with 11 bases left between them. The CDR3 has 13 amino acids. The germline V gene has CDR1 SGHNT and CDR2 YYREEE (reference sequence). CDR3 nucleotides: TGTGCCAGCAGCTTATCCCAGCGCGATGAGCAGTTCTTC. It is translated as CASSLSQRDEQFF. Combining the CDR3 with reference TRBV5-4 and TRBJ2-1 gives the whole variable domain ETGVTQSPTHLIKTRGQQVTLRCSSQSGHNTVSWYQQALGQGPQFIFQYYREEENGRGNFPPRFSGLQFPNYSSELNVNALELDDSALYLCASSLSQRDEQFFGPGTRLTVL.

This clonotype has a count of ten or more. The V and J genes are TRBV28 and TRBJ2-1; 8 bases line up with TRBD2. With 6 bases clipped from V and 8 bases from J, the junction kept 9 bases outside the gene matches. CDR3 length equals 14 residues. The germline CDR1 and CDR2 sequences are MDHEN and SYDVKM. CDR3 DNA sequence: TGTGCCAGCAGCAATAGCGGGACTCACGATGAGCAGTTCTTC. Its translation: CASSNSGTHDEQFF.

The chain uses TRBV6-1 and TRBJ2-7; 15 bases are a match to TRBD2. V dropped 6 bases and J dropped 6; count of bases not matched to a gene: 6. The germline V gene encodes CDR1 MNHNS and CDR2 SASEGT. The CDR3 covers 15 residues. CDR3 nucleotide sequence: TGTGCCAGCAGCCGAGGGACTAGCGGGGGGCTCGAGCAGTACTTC. Protein: CASSRGTSGGLEQYF.

This clonotype was observed at least ten times. This chain links TRBV18 with TRBJ1-5; D possibly corresponds to TRBD1 (6 bases). Germline CDR1 is KGHSH and CDR2 is LQKENI. V dropped 2 bases and J dropped 6 bases, with 11 bases sitting between them. The CDR3 is 14 amino acids. The CDR3 DNA sequence: TGTGCCAGCTCACCATACAGGGTCGTTCAGCCCCAGCATTTT. Translation: CASSPYRVVQPQHF.

This chain joins TRBV6-5 and TRBJ2-7, with TRBD1 matching 7 bases. Germline V gene sequence: CDR1 MNHEY, CDR2 SVGAGI. This CDR3 is built from 14 residues. V shed 7 bases and J 4 bases; nucleotides not matched to a gene: 10. CDR3 DNA: TGTGCCAGCATTATGGACAGGATGCTTTACGAGCAGTACTTC. This translates into CASIMDRMLYEQYF.

This clonotype was counted at least ten times. The chain has TRBV11-2 and TRBJ2-4; 9 bases map to TRBD1. Germline V gene sequence: CDR1 SGHAT, CDR2 FQNNGV. The CDR3 runs 18 residues. The junction had 13 bases not matched to a gene; V was cut back by 7 bases and J by 0 bases. CDR3 sequence reads: CASTLSGTGILAKNIQYF. The CDR3 DNA reads TGTGCCAGCACCCTCTCCGGGACAGGGATATTAGCCAAAAACATTCAGTACTTC. Full variable domain (rest looked up from reference TRBV11-2 and TRBJ2-4): EAGVAQSPRYKIIEKRQSVAFWCNPISGHATLYWYQQILGQGPKLLIQFQNNGVVDDSQLPKDRFSAERLKGVDSTLKIQPAKLEDSAVYLCASTLSGTGILAKNIQYFGAGTRLSVL.

This clonotype occurred a few times. The DNA of the CDR3 is TGCGCCAGCAGCCAAGACGAGCGGGGGGCCACAGATACGCAGTATTTT. It is translated as CASSQDERGATDTQYF. The chain links TRBV4-1 to TRBJ2-3; 9 bases map to TRBD2. Germline V gene lookup returns CDR1 MGHRA and CDR2 YSYEKL. Trimming removed 0 bases from V and 2 bases from J; junction bases left unmatched: 3. CDR3 size: 16 residues.

This clonotype was found many times. V gene TRBV7-6 combines with J gene TRBJ2-1, with 8 bases that match TRBD1. V shed 2 bases, J shed 8 bases, and the junction held 8 bases outside the gene matches. Germline CDR1 is SGHVS and CDR2 is FNYEAQ. This CDR3 has 15 residues. The CDR3 DNA sequence: TGTGCCAGCAGCTTATTCGGACAGGGTACCCATGAGCAGTTCTTC. It is translated as CASSLFGQGTHEQFF. Variable domain in full (rest from reference TRBV7-6 and TRBJ2-1): GAGVSQSPRYKVTKRGQDVALRCDPISGHVSLYWYRQALGQGPEFLTYFNYEAQQDKSGLPNDRFSAERPEGSISTLTIQRTEQRDSAMYRCASSLFGQGTHEQFFGPGTRLTVL.

A remark on this clonotype: This may be a read error: a much more frequent sequence differs by one nucleotide. The conserved final phenylalanine or tryptophan is absent from the CDR3, which likely points to a read error. The chain recombines TRBV7-9 with TRBJ2-7; 8 bases are shared with TRBD2. After removal of 3 bases from V and 3 bases from J, the junction contained 4 bases not matched to a gene. CDR3 length: 14 residues. Germline-derived CDR1 and CDR2 are SEHNR and FQNEAQ (reference sequence). The CDR3 protein is CASSLAGLDYEQYL. The DNA of the CDR3 is TGTGCCAGCAGCTTGGCGGGACTAGACTACGAGCAGTACCTC.

The chain employs TRBV5-1 and TRBJ2-1, with 7 bases lining up with TRBD1. The CDR3 contains 14 residues. V was pared by 5 bases and J by 4 bases, with 6 bases of the junction left unmatched. Germline V gene lookup returns CDR1 SGHRS and CDR2 YFSETQ. The CDR3 here is CASRPGQRYNEQFF. The CDR3 coding sequence is TGCGCCAGCAGACCGGGACAGAGGTACAATGAGCAGTTCTTC.

The rearrangement uses TRBV20-1 and TRBJ2-5, with 8 nucleotides matching TRBD2. V lost 0 bases and J lost 5; bases outside the gene matches: 5. CDR1 is DFQATT, CDR2 SNEGSKA, per germline (reference sequence). CDR3 size: 14 residues. This CDR3 reads CSARDQRGRETQYF. The CDR3 DNA is TGCAGTGCTAGAGATCAGCGGGGGCGGGAGACCCAGTACTTC.

This clonotype occurred many times. The V call is TRBV6-1, the J call TRBJ2-5; 9 nucleotides align to TRBD1. The V gene's germline CDR1 is MNHNS and CDR2 SASEGT. The ends lost 6 bases at V and 4 bases at J; junction bases unmatched: 6. The length of the CDR3 is 14 residues. CDR3 sequence: CASRTGGRGETQYF. Written as DNA, the CDR3 is TGTGCCAGCAGGACAGGGGGGCGAGGAGAGACCCAGTACTTC.

There are many counts of this clonotype. The V gene is TRBV2, the J gene TRBJ1-4, with TRBD1 as a possible D gene (5 bases). CDR3 length equals 12 residues. Germline CDR1 and CDR2: SNHLY and FYNNEI. Trimming took off 6 bases at V and 11 bases at J, with 13 bases between the two ends. The CDR3, as DNA: TGTGCCAGCAGAGGGACGGTCTTGAAACTGTTTTTT. Amino acids: CASRGTVLKLFF.

V and J are TRBV7-3 and TRBJ1-1; 8 bases match TRBD1. V gave up 4 bases and J gave up 8 bases; unmatched junction bases: 12. CDR1 and CDR2 (germline): SGHTA, FQGTGA. The CDR3 consists of 15 residues. As DNA, the CDR3 is TGTGCCAGCAGCTCTCACTCGCCGGGACAGGCCGAAGCTTTCTTT. Translating it yields CASSSHSPGQAEAFF.

This clonotype was detected many times. This chain uses TRBV28 with TRBJ2-7; possible D gene TRBD2, 6 bases. The V gene lost 3 bases and the J gene lost 3 bases, with 15 bases spanning the gap. CDR1 is MDHEN, CDR2 SYDVKM, per germline. The CDR3 consists of 15 residues. CDR3 loop: CASSLPAGSHYEQYF. CDR3 in DNA: TGTGCCAGCAGTTTGCCGGCGGGGTCCCACTACGAGCAGTACTTC.

This clonotype was seen ten or more times. The chain links TRBV11-3 to TRBJ2-1, with 7 bases lining up with TRBD2. CDR3 length equals 16 residues. The germline V gene has CDR1 SGHNT and CDR2 YENEEA. Trimming at V came to 1 base and at J to 0 bases, leaving 3 bases not matched to a gene. CDR3 region: CASSLGGGGSYNEQFF. In DNA form, the CDR3 reads TGTGCCAGCAGCTTAGGCGGCGGGGGCTCCTACAATGAGCAGTTCTTC. The variable domain in full, with the rest retrieved from reference TRBV11-3 and TRBJ2-1, is EAGVVQSPRYKIIEKKQPVAFWCNPISGHNTLYWYLQNLGQGPELLIRYENEEAVDDSQLPKDRFSAERLKGVDSTLKIQPAELGDSAVYLCASSLGGGGSYNEQFFGPGTRLTVL.

Ten or more counts support this clonotype. V gene TRBV28 combines with J gene TRBJ2-7; D ambiguous. Trimming cost V 2 bases and J 5 bases, with 16 bases left between them. The CDR3 extends over 15 amino acids. CDR1 is MDHEN and CDR2 is SYDVKM in the germline V gene. Here the CDR3 DNA reads TGTGCCAGCAGTTTAGGTGTCGGACCAGGCGACGAGCAGTACTTC. Its protein is CASSLGVGPGDEQYF.

The gene calls are TRBV15 and TRBJ1-5, with D possibly matching TRBD1 (5 bases). Trimming removed 0 bases from V and 7 bases from J, with 7 bases in between. The CDR3 covers 13 residues. The V gene's germline CDR1 is LNHNV and CDR2 YYDKDF (reference sequence). CDR3 loop: CATSRDGAQPQHF. CDR3 in DNA: TGTGCCACCAGCAGAGACGGGGCCCAGCCCCAGCATTTT.

This clonotype has a count of ten or more. V usage is TRBV10-3 and J usage is TRBJ2-3; TRBD2 agrees at 9 bases. With 3 bases clipped from V and 0 bases from J, the junction kept 4 bases outside the gene matches. This CDR3 is built from 16 residues. The germline V gene encodes CDR1 ENHRY and CDR2 SYGVKD. The CDR3, as DNA: TGTGCCATCAGTGACAACCTAGCGGGAAGCACAGATACGCAGTATTTT. Protein: CAISDNLAGSTDTQYF.